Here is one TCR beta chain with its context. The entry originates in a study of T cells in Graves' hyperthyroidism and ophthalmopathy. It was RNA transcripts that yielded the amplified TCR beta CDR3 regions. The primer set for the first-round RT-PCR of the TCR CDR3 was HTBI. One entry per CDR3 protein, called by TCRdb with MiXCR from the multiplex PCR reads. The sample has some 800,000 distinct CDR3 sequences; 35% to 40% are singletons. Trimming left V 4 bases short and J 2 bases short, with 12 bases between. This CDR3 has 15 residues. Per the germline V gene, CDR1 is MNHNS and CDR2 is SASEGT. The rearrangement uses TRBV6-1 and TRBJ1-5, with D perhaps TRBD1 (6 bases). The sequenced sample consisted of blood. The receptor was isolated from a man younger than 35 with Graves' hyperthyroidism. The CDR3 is CASSATGRGNQPQHF. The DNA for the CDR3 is TGTGCCAGCAGTGCGACAGGCAGGGGCAATCAGCCCCAGCATTTT.